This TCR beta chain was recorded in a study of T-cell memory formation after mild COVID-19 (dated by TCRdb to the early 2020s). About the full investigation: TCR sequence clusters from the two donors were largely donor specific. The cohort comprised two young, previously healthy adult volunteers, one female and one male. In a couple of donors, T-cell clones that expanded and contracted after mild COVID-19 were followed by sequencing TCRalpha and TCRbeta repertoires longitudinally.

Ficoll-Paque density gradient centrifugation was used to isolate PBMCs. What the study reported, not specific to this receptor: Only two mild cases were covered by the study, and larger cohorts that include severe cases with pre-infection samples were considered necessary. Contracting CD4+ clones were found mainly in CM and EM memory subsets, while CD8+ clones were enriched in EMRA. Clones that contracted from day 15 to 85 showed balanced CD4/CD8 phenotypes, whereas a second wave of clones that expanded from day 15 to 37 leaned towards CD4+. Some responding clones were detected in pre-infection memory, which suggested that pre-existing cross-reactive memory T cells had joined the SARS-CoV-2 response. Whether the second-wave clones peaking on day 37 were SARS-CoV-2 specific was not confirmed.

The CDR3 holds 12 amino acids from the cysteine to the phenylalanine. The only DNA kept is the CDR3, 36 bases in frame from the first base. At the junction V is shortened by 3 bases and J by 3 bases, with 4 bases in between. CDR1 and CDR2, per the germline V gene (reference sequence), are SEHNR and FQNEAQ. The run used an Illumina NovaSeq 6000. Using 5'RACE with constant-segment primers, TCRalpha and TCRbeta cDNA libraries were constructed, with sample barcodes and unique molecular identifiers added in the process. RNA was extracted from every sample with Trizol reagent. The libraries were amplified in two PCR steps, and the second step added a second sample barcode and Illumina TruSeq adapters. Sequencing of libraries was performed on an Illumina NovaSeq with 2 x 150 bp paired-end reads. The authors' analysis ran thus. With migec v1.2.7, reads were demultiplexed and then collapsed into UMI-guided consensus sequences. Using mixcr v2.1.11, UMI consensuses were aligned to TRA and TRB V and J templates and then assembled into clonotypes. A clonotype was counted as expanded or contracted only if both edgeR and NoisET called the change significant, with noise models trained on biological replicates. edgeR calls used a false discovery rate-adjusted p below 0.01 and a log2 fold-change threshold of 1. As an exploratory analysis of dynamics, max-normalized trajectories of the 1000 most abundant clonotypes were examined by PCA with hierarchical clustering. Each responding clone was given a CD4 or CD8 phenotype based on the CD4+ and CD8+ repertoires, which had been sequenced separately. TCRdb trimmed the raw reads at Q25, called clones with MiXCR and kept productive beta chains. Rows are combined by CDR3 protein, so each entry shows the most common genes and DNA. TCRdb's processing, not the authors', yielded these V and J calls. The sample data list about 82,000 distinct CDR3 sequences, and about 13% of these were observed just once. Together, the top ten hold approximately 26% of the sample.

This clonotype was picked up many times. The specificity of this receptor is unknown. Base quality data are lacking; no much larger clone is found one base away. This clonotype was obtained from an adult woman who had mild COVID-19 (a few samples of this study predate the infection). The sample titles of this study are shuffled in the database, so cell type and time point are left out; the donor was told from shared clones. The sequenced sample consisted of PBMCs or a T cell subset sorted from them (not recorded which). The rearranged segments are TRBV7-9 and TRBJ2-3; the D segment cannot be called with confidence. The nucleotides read TGTGCCAGCAGCTTCGGGACAGATACGCAGTATTTT. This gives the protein CASSFGTDTQYF. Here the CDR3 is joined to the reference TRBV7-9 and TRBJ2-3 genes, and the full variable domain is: DTGVSQNPRHKITKRGQNVTFRCDPISEHNRLYWYRQTLGQGPEFLTYFQNEAQLEKSRLLSDRFSAERPKGSFSTLEIQRTEQGDSAMYLCASSFGTDTQYFGPGTRLTVL.